The 10 T cell receptor beta chains below all came from one sample that was sequenced in a study of shared clonotypes between healthy human individuals. Sequenced by immunoSEQ multiplex PCR; TCRdb stores in-frame clones only, minus some. Of about 2.4 million clones listed, roughly 93% are singletons. The sequenced material came from naive CD4+ T cells from PBMCs. Described subset: CD45RA+ positively selected. The receptors were gathered from a man aged 18 to 30 in good health. Some clones in this sample may be carry-over from other donors' samples.

The CDR3 DNA reads as TGCGCCAGCAGCCAAGGGACTAGCGGGAGTAACTATGAGCAGTTCTTC. Its translation: CASSQGTSGSNYEQFF. The V and J genes are TRBV4-3 and TRBJ2-1; 13 bases are a match to TRBD2. Trimming took 1 base from V and 8 from J; bases not matched to a gene: 5. This CDR3 is 16 amino acids long. Germline CDR1 LGHNA, CDR2 YSLEER.

J is TRBJ2-2 and V is TRBV7-3; 8 nucleotides agree with TRBD1. Looked up from germline, CDR1 is SGHTA and CDR2 is FQGTGA. Unmatched junction bases numbered 13, after V lost 5 bases and J lost 5 bases. The CDR3 spans 17 residues. The CDR3 DNA reads as TGTGCCAGCAGCCCCAAACTAACAGGGGGTAGGACCGGGGAGCTGTTTTTT. Amino acids: CASSPKLTGGRTGELFF.

Note on this clone: The sample has other DNA sequences that encode this CDR3 too. V is TRBV19 and J is TRBJ1-2; 11 bases match TRBD1. V gave up 2 bases and J gave up 4 bases; unmatched junction bases: 3. The CDR3 runs 15 residues. Germline values: CDR1 LNHDA, CDR2 SQIVND (reference sequence). The CDR3 reads CASSIPGTGGYGYTF. The CDR3 nucleotides read TGTGCCAGTAGTATACCCGGGACAGGGGGCTATGGCTACACCTTC.

Notes on this clone: This CDR3 is also generated by other DNA sequences in the sample. The chain is built from TRBV28 and TRBJ2-3; D call uncertain. The CDR3 runs 12 residues. Trimming removed 6 bases from V and 1 base from J, with 5 bases in between. The V gene's germline CDR1 is MDHEN and CDR2 SYDVKM. The CDR3 here is CASRPGTDTQYF. The DNA for the CDR3 is TGTGCCAGCAGACCCGGCACAGATACGCAGTATTTT.

This sequence joins TRBV30 and TRBJ2-7; D is unresolved. Trimming removed 2 bases from V and 4 bases from J, with 18 bases in between. Germline V CDR1 and CDR2: GTSNPN, SVGIG (reference sequence). This CDR3 is 15 amino acids long. CDR3 region: CAWSIPRLRRYEQYF. The CDR3 DNA sequence: TGTGCCTGGAGTATCCCAAGGTTAAGAAGGTACGAGCAGTACTTC.

The chain recombines TRBV29-1 with TRBJ1-2; D is possibly TRBD1 (5 bases). The length of the CDR3 is 14 residues. Germline V gene data show CDR1 as SQVTM and CDR2 as ANQGSEA. Deletions cut 6 bases from V and 8 bases from J, with 22 bases between. The CDR3 here is CSVAGSSGVLGYTF. The CDR3 DNA is TGCAGCGTCGCAGGGTCGTCCGGAGTCTTAGGCTACACCTTC.

The V call is TRBV7-9, the J call TRBJ2-7; D ambiguous. The CDR3 is 15 residues long. Trimming left V 5 bases short and J 0 bases short, with 14 bases between. Looked up from germline, CDR1 is SEHNR and CDR2 is FQNEAQ (reference sequence). In DNA form, the CDR3 reads TGTGCCAGCAGCGCTCTTAGGACGGTCTCCTACGAGCAGTACTTC. Translation: CASSALRTVSYEQYF.

This clone has just one count. The chain links TRBV9 to TRBJ2-4, with D perhaps TRBD2 (5 bases). This CDR3 region has 14 residues. Germline V gives CDR1 SGDLS, CDR2 YYNGEE. V was cut by 3 bases and J by 6 bases, with 13 bases left in between. CDR3 sequence (DNA): TGTGCCAGCAGCGCTGACCCGAGCGGAAACATTCAGTACTTC. This translates into CASSADPSGNIQYF.

V gene TRBV19 combines with J gene TRBJ2-5; no reliable D call. The CDR3 contains 14 residues. In germline, CDR1 is LNHDA, CDR2 SQIVND (reference sequence). V was pared by 3 bases and J by 3 bases, with 11 bases between. Written as DNA, the CDR3 is TGTGCCAGTAGTATTCGGCCCCCTAAAGAGACCCAGTACTTC. Residues: CASSIRPPKETQYF.

J is TRBJ2-3 and V is TRBV11-1; 8 bases are shared with TRBD2. The CDR3 sequence is 14 residues long. Germline loops: CDR1 SGHAT, CDR2 FQDESV (reference sequence). The V and J ends lost 6 bases and 3 bases, in that order; junction bases with no gene match: 5. This CDR3 is CASRSSGRTDTQYF. The CDR3 DNA follows: TGTGCCAGCAGATCGAGCGGGAGAACAGATACGCAGTATTTT.